Sequencing of this TCR beta chain was carried out in a study of naive and memory T cell subsets. Both TRBC1 and TRBC2 were covered by a beta constant-region primer of two equimolar oligonucleotides. Four rounds of PCR amplified the ligated cDNA using nested alpha and beta constant-region primers plus SP2. TCRdb redid the calling of the UMI-ligation and nested PCR reads with MiXCR, one entry per CDR3 protein. The sample has 25,000 to 30,000 distinct CDR3 sequences, roughly 10% seen once. The sequencing input was effector memory CD4+ T cells from blood. Documented subset: effector memory, CD45RA- CD27-. The sequence was collected from a human donor in good health.

The CDR3 DNA reads as TGCGCCAGCAGCTTGGCCTTAGCGGGGCCGACTGCACGAGATACGCAGTATTTT. It encodes CASSLALAGPTARDTQYF. This chain uses TRBV5-1 with TRBJ2-3, with 8 bases aligning to TRBD2. This CDR3 is 18 amino acids long. The ends lost 0 bases at V and 5 bases at J; junction bases unmatched: 14. Germline-derived CDR1 and CDR2 are SGHRS and YFSETQ.